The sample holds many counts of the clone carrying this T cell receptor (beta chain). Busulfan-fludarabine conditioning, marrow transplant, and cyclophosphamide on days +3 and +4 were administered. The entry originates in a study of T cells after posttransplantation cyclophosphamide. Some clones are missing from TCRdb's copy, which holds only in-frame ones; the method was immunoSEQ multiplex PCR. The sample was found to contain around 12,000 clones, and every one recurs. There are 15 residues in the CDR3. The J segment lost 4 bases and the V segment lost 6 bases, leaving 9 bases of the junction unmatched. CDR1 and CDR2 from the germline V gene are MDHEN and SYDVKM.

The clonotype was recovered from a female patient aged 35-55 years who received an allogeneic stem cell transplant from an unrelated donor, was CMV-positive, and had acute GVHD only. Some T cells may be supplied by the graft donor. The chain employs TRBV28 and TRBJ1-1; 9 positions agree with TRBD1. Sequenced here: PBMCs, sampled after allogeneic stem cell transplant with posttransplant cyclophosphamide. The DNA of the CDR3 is TGTGCCAGCAGCCTAAGTGGACAGGGGACCACTGAAGCTTTCTTT. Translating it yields CASSLSGQGTTEAFF.